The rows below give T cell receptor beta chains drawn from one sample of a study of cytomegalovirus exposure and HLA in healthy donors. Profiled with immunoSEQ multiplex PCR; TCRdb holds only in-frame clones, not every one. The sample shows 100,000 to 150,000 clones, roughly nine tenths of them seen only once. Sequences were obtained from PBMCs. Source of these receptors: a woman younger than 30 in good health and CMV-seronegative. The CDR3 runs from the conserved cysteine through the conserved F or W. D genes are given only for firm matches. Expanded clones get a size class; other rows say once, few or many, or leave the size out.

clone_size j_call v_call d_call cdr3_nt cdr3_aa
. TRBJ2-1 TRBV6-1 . TGTGCCAGCAGCAGGGGAAGGCTCTCCTACAATGAGCAGTTCTTC CASSRGRLSYNEQFF
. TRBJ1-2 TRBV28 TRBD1 TGTGCCAGCAGACGGACAGGGAGGGACTATGGCTACACCTTC CASRRTGRDYGYTF
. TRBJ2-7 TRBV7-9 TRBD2 TGTGCCAGCAGCCCCCGGGGGAGGGCGGGCGAGCAGTACTTC CASSPRGRAGEQYF
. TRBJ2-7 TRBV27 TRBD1 TGTGCCAGCAGTACGACAGGGGACGAGCAGTACTTC CASSTTGDEQYF
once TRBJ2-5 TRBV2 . TGTGCCAGCAGGACACTTGAGACCCAGTACTTC CASRTLETQYF
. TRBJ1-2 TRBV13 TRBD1 TGTGCCAGCAGCTACAGGACAGGGGCTAGGCAGGGCTACACCTTC CASSYRTGARQGYTF
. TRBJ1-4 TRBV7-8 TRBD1 TGTGCCAGCAGCTTAAAACTAACCGGGACAGGGGGGACCAACAATGAAAAACTGTTTTTT CASSLKLTGTGGTNNEKLFF
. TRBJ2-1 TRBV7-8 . TGTGCCAGCAGCTTAGTCCGGCGGAAGCCGTACAATGAGCAGTTCTTC CASSLVRRKPYNEQFF
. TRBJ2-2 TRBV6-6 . TGTGCCAGCAGCCCGGACTATAGGGTTTCCGGGGAGCTGTTTTTT CASSPDYRVSGELFF
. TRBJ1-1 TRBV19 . TGTGCCAGTAGTATGAGGGAGACTGAAGCTTTCTTT CASSMRETEAFF
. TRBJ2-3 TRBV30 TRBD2 TGTGCCGGATCACTAGCGGGAGCAGGAACCACAGATACGCAGTATTTT CAGSLAGAGTTDTQYF
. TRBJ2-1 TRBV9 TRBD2 TGTGCCAGCAGTAAAAGCGGGAGTGCGCTGTACTACAATGAGCAGTTCTTC CASSKSGSALYYNEQFF
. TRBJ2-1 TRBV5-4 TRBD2 TGTGCCAGCAGCTGGACTAGCGGCTACAATGAGCAGTTCTTC CASSWTSGYNEQFF
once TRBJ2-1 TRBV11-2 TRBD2 TGTGCCAGCAGCACCCGAGCGGGAGGGCACAATGAGCAGTTCTTC CASSTRAGGHNEQFF
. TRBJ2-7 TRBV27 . TGTGCCAGCAGTCAGGGACTTTTTGGGGCCTATGAGCAGTACTTC CASSQGLFGAYEQYF
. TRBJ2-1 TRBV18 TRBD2 TGTGCCAGCTCACCGCCGGGACTAACATTCTACAATGAGCAGTTCTTC CASSPPGLTFYNEQFF
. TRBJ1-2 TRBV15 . TGTGCCACCAGCAGAGATCTGGGCAGGGCGAATGGCTACACCTTC CATSRDLGRANGYTF
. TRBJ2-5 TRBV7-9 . TGTGCCAGCAGCTACGAGATCGAAACCCAAGAGACCCAGTACTTC CASSYEIETQETQYF
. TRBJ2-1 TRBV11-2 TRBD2 TGTGCCAGCAGACTAGCGGGTATAGGGCCCCACAATGAGCAGTTCTTC CASRLAGIGPHNEQFF
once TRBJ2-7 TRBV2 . TGTGCCAGTCATAAGGAGGCCTACGAGCAGTACTTC CASHKEAYEQYF
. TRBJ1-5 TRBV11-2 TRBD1 TGTGCCAGCAGCCTTGGACAGGGGACTCAGCCCCAGCATTTT CASSLGQGTQPQHF
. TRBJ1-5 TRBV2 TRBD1 TGTGCCAGCAGTGGGGACAGGCATCAGCCCCAGCATTTT CASSGDRHQPQHF
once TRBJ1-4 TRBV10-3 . TGTGCCATCAGTGAGTCGGGGATATATTTGACAGGTGGAAGGGATGAAAAACTGTTTTTT CAISESGIYLTGGRDEKLFF
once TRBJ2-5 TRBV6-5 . TGTGCCAGCAGTTACTCGGGGGCGACGACCCAAGAGACCCAGTACTTC CASSYSGATTQETQYF
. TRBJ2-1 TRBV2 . TGTGCCAGTACAGGTGTAGGTGAGCAGTTCTTC CASTGVGEQFF
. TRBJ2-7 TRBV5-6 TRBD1 TGTGCCAGCAGCTTTTTTTCAGGACAGGGGGCGCGGGAGCAGTACTTC CASSFFSGQGAREQYF
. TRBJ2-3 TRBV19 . TGTGCCACGCAAGACGACTCGTACACAGATACGCAGTATTTT CATQDDSYTDTQYF
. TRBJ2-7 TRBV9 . TGTGCCAGCAGCGTAGTGGGGGCGGGTCACGAGCAGTACTTC CASSVVGAGHEQYF
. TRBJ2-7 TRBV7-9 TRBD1 TGTGCCAGCAGCTTGGCCCTCCCGGGACAGGGGGTCCGCGAGCAGTACTTC CASSLALPGQGVREQYF
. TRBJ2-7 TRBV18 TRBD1 TGTGCCAGCTCAACGACAGGGAGCCACGAGCAGTACTTC CASSTTGSHEQYF
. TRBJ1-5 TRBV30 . TGTGCCTGGAGTGGACAGGCCGGCAATCAGCCCCAGCATTTT CAWSGQAGNQPQHF
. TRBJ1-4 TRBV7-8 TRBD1 TGTGCCAGCAGCCCCTATGGAGGAGGGACAGAAAATGAAAAACTGTTTTTT CASSPYGGGTENEKLFF
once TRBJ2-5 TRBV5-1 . TGCGCCAGCAGCCCGTACTTGGCGGGCGGAAGGACCCAGTACTTC CASSPYLAGGRTQYF
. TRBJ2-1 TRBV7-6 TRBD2 TGTGCCAGCAGCTACTTAGCGGGAGGGAGCTCCTACAATGAGCAGTTCTTC CASSYLAGGSSYNEQFF
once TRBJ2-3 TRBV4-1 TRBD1 TGCGCCAGCAGCCCAAAGACAGGGGGCGAGACAGATACGCAGTATTTT CASSPKTGGETDTQYF
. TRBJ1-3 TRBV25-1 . TGTGCCAGCAGTGAAATTAGAGGAAACACCATATATTTT CASSEIRGNTIYF
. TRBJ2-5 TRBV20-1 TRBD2 TGCAGTGCTAGGGGAGGGGAGACCCAGTACTTC CSARGGETQYF
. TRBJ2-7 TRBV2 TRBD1 TGTGCCAGCACCGTGGGACAGGGGGCGACCTACGAGCAGTACTTC CASTVGQGATYEQYF
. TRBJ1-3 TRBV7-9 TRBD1 TGTGCCAGCAGCCTCCTCCCGGGACAGGGGATATATTTT CASSLLPGQGIYF
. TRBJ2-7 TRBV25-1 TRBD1 TGTGCCAGCAGTGAATTGATTGGGACAGGATACTACGAGCAGTACTTC CASSELIGTGYYEQYF
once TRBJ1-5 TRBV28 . TGTGCCAGCAGTAACCCCAGGTTTGAGGGCTCCAATCAGCCCCAGCATTTT CASSNPRFEGSNQPQHF
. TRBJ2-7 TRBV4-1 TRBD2 TGCGCCAGCAGCCAAGGGCCGGGACTAGCCTACGAGCAGTACTTC CASSQGPGLAYEQYF
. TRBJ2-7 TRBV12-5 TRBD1 TGTGCTAGTGGTTTGGACCCCGGGACAGGAAACTACGAGCAGTACTTC CASGLDPGTGNYEQYF
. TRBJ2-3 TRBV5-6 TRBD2 TGTGCCAGCAGCCTTGGGTTGACGACTAGCGGGAGGGCCTTAGATACGCAGTATTTT CASSLGLTTSGRALDTQYF
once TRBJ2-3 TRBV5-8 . TGTGCCAGCACCACCCGCGGAGCGGGAGATACGCAGTATTTT CASTTRGAGDTQYF
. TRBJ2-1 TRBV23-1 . TGCGCCAGCAGTCAATCTACACCCGAAACCGGGCGGGAAGACTACAATGAGCAGTTCTTC CASSQSTPETGREDYNEQFF
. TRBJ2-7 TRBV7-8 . TGTGCCAGCAGCCGGGTAAGCGGTACAGCCGTTTACGAGCAGTACTTC CASSRVSGTAVYEQYF
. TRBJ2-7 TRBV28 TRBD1 TGTGCCACTAACCCCGGGACAGGGGGCCCGGGGGAGCAGTACTTC CATNPGTGGPGEQYF
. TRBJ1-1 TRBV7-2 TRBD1 TGTGCCAGCAGCTCCGACAGGGGGCTCACTGAAGCTTTCTTT CASSSDRGLTEAFF
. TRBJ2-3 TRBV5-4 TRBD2 TGTGCCAGCAGCTTGAGGCGGGAGAACGGTGATACGCAGTATTTT CASSLRRENGDTQYF
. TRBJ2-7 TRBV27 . TGTGCCAGCAGTTTGGGACTGGCCTACGAGCAGTACTTC CASSLGLAYEQYF
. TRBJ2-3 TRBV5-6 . TGTGCCAGCAGCTTGGCCTCTGGACTTAACACAGATACGCAGTATTTT CASSLASGLNTDTQYF